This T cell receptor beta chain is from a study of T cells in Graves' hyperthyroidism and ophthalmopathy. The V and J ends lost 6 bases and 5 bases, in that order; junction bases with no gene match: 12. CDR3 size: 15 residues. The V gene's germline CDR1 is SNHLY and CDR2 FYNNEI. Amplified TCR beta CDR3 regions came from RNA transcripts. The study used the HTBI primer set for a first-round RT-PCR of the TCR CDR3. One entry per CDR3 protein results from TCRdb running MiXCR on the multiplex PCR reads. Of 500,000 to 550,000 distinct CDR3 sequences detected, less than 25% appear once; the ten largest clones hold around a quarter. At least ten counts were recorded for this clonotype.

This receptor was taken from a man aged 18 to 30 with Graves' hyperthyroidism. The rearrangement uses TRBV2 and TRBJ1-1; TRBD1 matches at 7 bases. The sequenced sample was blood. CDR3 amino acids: CASRTPGQRGTEAFF. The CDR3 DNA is TGTGCCAGCAGAACGCCGGGACAGAGGGGTACTGAAGCTTTCTTT.